The subject of this entry is one T cell receptor beta chain. The CDR3 totals 15 residues. V was clipped by 3 bases and J by 0 bases; unmatched bases: 4. The germline gives CDR1 SGHVS, CDR2 FNYEAQ. MiXCR was run by TCRdb on the 5' RACE reads, yielding one entry per CDR3 protein. The sample records some 60,000 distinct CDR3 sequences, almost 30% being singletons. This sequence originates from a female donor with breast cancer. What was sequenced was tumor-infiltrating naive CD4+ T cells sorted from the breast tumor. Stated subset: naive CD4+ T cells, CD4+CD45RA+CD25-. The V gene is TRBV7-6, the J gene TRBJ1-2, with 7 bases identical to TRBD1. CDR3: CASSLGTATNYGYTF. CDR3 sequence (DNA): TGTGCCAGCAGCTTGGGGACAGCCACTAACTATGGCTACACCTTC.